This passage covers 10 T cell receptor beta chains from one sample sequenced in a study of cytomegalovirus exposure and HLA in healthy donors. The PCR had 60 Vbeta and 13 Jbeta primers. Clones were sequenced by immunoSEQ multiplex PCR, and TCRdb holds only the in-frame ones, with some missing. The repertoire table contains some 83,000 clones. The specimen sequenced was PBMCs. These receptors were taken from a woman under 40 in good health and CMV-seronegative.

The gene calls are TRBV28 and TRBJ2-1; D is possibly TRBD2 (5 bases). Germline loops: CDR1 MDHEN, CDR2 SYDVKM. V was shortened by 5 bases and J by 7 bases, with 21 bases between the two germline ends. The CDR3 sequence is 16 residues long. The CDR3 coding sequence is TGTGCCAGCAGTACATGGGAGAGCGGTACGCGGAATGAGCAGTTCTTC. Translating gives CASSTWESGTRNEQFF. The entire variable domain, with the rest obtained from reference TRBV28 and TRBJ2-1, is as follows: DVKVTQSSRYLVKRTGEKVFLECVQDMDHENMFWYRQDPGLGLRLIYFSYDVKMKEKGDIPEGYSVSREKKERFSLILESASTNQTSMYLCASSTWESGTRNEQFFGPGTRLTVL.

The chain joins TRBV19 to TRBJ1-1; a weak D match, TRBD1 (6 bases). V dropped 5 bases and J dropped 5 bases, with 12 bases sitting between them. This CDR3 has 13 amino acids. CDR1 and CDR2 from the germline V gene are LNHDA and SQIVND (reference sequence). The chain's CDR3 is CASSQGFRTEAFF. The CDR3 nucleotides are TGTGCCAGTAGTCAGGGGTTTCGGACTGAAGCTTTCTTT. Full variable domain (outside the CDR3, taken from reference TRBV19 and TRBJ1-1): DGGITQSPKYLFRKEGQNVTLSCEQNLNHDAMYWYRQDPGQGLRLIYYSQIVNDFQKGDIAEGYSVSREKKESFPLTVTSAQKNPTAFYLCASSQGFRTEAFFGQGTRLTVV.

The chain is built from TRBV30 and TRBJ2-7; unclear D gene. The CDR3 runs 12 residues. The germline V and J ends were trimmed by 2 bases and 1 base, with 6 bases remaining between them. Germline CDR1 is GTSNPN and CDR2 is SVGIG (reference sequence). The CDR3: CAWSPGSYEQYF. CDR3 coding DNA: TGTGCCTGGAGTCCCGGGTCCTACGAGCAGTACTTC.

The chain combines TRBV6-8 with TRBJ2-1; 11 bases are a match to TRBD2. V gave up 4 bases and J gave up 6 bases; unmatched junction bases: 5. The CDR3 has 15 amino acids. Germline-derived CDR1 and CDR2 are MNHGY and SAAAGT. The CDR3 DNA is TGTGCCAGCAGTTTAGCGGGGGGGTCATGCAATGAGCAGTTCTTC. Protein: CASSLAGGSCNEQFF.

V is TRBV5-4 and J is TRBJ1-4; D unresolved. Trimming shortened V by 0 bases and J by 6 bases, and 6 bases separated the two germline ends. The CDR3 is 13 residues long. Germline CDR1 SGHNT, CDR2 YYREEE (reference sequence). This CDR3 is CASSLAGDEKLFF. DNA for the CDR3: TGTGCCAGCAGCTTGGCCGGTGATGAAAAACTGTTTTTT.

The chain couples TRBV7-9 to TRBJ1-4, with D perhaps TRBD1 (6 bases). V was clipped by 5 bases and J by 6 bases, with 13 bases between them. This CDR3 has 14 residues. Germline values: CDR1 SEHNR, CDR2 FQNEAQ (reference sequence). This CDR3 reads CASSTQGLDEKLFF. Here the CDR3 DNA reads TGTGCCAGCAGCACACAGGGTTTGGATGAAAAACTGTTTTTT.

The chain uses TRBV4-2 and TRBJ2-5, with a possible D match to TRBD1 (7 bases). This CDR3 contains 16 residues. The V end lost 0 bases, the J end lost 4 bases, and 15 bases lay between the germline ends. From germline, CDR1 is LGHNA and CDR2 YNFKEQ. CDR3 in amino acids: CASSQETEGALETQYF. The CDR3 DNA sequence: TGTGCCAGCAGCCAAGAAACGGAGGGGGCCCTAGAGACCCAGTACTTC.

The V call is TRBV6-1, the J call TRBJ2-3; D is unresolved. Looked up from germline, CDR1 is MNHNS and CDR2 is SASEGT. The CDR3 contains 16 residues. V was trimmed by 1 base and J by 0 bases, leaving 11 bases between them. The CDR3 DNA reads TGTGCCAGCAGTGAAGTGGGCAGCCTAAGCACAGATACGCAGTATTTT. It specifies CASSEVGSLSTDTQYF.

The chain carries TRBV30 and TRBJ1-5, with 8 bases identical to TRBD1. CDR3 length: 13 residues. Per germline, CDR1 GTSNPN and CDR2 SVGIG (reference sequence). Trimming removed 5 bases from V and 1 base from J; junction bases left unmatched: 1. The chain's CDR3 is CAWGQGSNQPQHF. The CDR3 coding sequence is TGTGCCTGGGGACAGGGAAGCAATCAGCCCCAGCATTTT.

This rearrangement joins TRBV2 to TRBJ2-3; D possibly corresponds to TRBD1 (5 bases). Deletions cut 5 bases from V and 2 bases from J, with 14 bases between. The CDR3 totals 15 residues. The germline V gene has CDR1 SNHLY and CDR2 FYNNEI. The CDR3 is CASSRTSGITDTQYF. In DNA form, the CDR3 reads TGTGCCAGCAGTAGGACATCAGGAATCACAGATACGCAGTATTTT.